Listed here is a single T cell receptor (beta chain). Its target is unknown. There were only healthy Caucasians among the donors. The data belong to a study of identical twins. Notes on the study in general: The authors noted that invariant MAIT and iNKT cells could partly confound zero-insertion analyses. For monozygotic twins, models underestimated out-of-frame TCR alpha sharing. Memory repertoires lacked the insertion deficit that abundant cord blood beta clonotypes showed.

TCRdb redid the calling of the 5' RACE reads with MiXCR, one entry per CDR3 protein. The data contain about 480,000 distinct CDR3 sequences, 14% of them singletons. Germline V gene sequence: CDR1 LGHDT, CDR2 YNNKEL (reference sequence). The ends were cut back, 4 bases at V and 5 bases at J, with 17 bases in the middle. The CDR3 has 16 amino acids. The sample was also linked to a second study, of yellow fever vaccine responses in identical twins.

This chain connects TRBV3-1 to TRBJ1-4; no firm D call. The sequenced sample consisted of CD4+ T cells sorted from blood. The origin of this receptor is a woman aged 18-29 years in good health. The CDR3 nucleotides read TGTGCCAGCAGCCCACCCGACGGAGAACTAAATGAAAAACTGTTTTTT. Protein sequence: CASSPPDGELNEKLFF.